The next 20 T cell receptor beta chains were all read from a single sample in a study of blood T cell repertoires in COVID-19. Method: immunoSEQ multiplex PCR; TCRdb's copy keeps in-frame clones and lacks some. This sample carries about 180,000 clones, approximately 85% of them seen once, and the ten largest clones take around 7%. The sequenced material came from peripheral blood. Receptors were obtained from an elderly man with COVID-19, enrolled during active disease.

The CDR3 spells CASSRNAGGTEAFF. The CDR3, as DNA: TGTGCCAGCAGCCGAAACGCAGGGGGCACTGAAGCTTTCTTT. V usage is TRBV14 and J usage is TRBJ1-1, with TRBD1 matching 7 bases. The CDR3 runs to 14 residues. Germline V gene sequence: CDR1 SGHDN, CDR2 FVKESK. The ends lost 4 bases at V and 4 bases at J; junction bases unmatched: 6.

The rearrangement joins TRBV10-3 to TRBJ1-2; the D is unclear. V shed 3 bases and J shed 8 bases, with 16 bases lying between them. The CDR3 has 14 amino acids. Germline values: CDR1 ENHRY, CDR2 SYGVKD. As DNA, the CDR3 is TGTGCCATCAGTGATAGAGGGTATGGTAGGGGCTACACCTTC. This encodes CAISDRGYGRGYTF.

The chain is built from TRBV5-6 and TRBJ1-1; no definite D call. Trimming removed 3 bases at V and 4 bases at J, with 13 bases between. From germline, CDR1 is SGHDT and CDR2 YYEEEE. The CDR3 sequence is 14 residues long. This chain's CDR3 is CASSWREVGTEAFF. The CDR3 nucleotides read TGTGCCAGCAGCTGGAGGGAGGTAGGCACTGAAGCTTTCTTT.

The gene calls are TRBV3-1 (or the pseudogene TRBV3-2) and TRBJ1-1, with D hard to call. With 6 bases removed from V and 10 bases from J, the gap between germline ends came to 18 bases. CDR3 length: 13 residues. Per the germline V gene, CDR1 is LGHDT and CDR2 is YNNKEL (reference sequence). The CDR3 here is CASRYGEQQAAFF. DNA for the CDR3: TGTGCCAGCAGGTACGGAGAGCAACAAGCAGCTTTCTTT.

The chain employs TRBV5-1 and TRBJ1-6; 9 bases match TRBD1. Germline CDR1 and CDR2: SGHRS and YFSETQ. The CDR3 runs to 15 residues. The junction had 4 bases not matched to a gene; V was cut back by 4 bases and J by 5 bases. In nucleotides, the CDR3 is TGCGCCAGCAGCGAGGGACAGGGCGATAATTCACCCCTCCACTTT. Translated, it gives CASSEGQGDNSPLHF.

The chain has TRBV4-1 and TRBJ2-1; TRBD2 might be the D (5 bases). CDR1 is MGHRA and CDR2 is YSYEKL in the germline V gene. Trimming cost V 1 base and J 5 bases, with 12 bases left between them. The CDR3 runs 15 residues. In DNA, the CDR3 is TGCGCCAGCAGCCAAGGTCCACCCGGGAACAATGAGCAGTTCTTC. Protein product: CASSQGPPGNNEQFF.

This clone was recorded once. The V call is TRBV18, the J call TRBJ1-6; 9 bases fit TRBD1. Per germline, CDR1 KGHSH and CDR2 LQKENI. Germline trimming cut 2 bases from V and 10 bases from J; bases unmatched to any gene: 9. The CDR3 consists of 16 residues. The CDR3 nucleotides are TGTGCCAGCTCACCAAACTCCGGGACAGGGAAATCACCCCTCCACTTT. Translation gives CASSPNSGTGKSPLHF.

The genes are TRBV19 and TRBJ1-1; 7 bases are shared with TRBD1. The germline gives CDR1 LNHDA, CDR2 SQIVND (reference sequence). J gave up 2 bases and V 7 bases, and 13 bases lay outside the gene matches. The CDR3 length is 16 residues. The DNA for the CDR3 is TGTGCCAGTACCGCGACAGGGACGAGGGCTAACACTGAAGCTTTCTTT. Translated, it gives CASTATGTRANTEAFF.

The chain combines TRBV5-6 with TRBJ2-7; unclear D gene. The CDR3 loop spans 13 amino acids. The ends were cut back, 4 bases at V and 2 bases at J, with 10 bases in the middle. Germline loops: CDR1 SGHDT, CDR2 YYEEEE. CDR3 sequence: CASSRGVTYEQYF. CDR3 coding DNA: TGTGCCAGCAGCAGAGGCGTTACCTACGAGCAGTACTTC.

The gene calls are TRBV5-4 and TRBJ2-7, with TRBD1 identical over 9 bases. Looked up from germline, CDR1 is SGHNT and CDR2 is YYREEE (reference sequence). With 5 bases clipped from V and 1 base from J, the junction kept 7 bases outside the gene matches. The CDR3 has 15 residues. The CDR3 loop is CASRKTGGASYEQYF. CDR3 bases: TGTGCCAGCAGGAAAACAGGGGGCGCTTCCTACGAGCAGTACTTC.

This rearrangement joins TRBV5-4 to TRBJ2-6, with a weak D call TRBD2 (5 bases). Trimming took off 3 bases at V and 2 bases at J, with 6 bases between the two ends. Germline lookup yields CDR1 SGHNT and CDR2 YYREEE (reference sequence). CDR3 size: 14 residues. Here the CDR3 reads CASSSSTGANVLTF. The CDR3 nucleotides are TGTGCCAGCAGCTCTAGCACTGGGGCCAACGTCCTGACTTTC.

This clone has only one observation. The chain employs TRBV14 and TRBJ2-1; TRBD1 is a possible D gene (6 bases). This CDR3 region has 14 residues. The germline V gene has CDR1 SGHDN and CDR2 FVKESK. The V end lost 3 bases, the J end lost 12 bases, and 18 bases lay between the germline ends. The CDR3 sequence: CASSQGTLANGQFF. The CDR3 coding sequence is TGTGCCAGCAGCCAGGGGACACTGGCGAACGGGCAGTTCTTC.

The chain recombines TRBV6-2 or TRBV6-3 with TRBJ2-1, with 8 bases fitting TRBD1. In germline, CDR1 is MNHEY, CDR2 SVGEGT. This CDR3 has 17 residues. The V gene end was trimmed by 2 bases and the J gene end by 6 bases; junction bases not matched to a gene: 12. The CDR3 sequence is CASSYPTRTGWSNEQFF. The CDR3 nucleotides are TGTGCCAGCAGTTACCCTACCCGGACAGGGTGGAGCAATGAGCAGTTCTTC.

V and J are TRBV9 and TRBJ1-4, with 9 bases identical to TRBD1. Germline V gene data show CDR1 as SGDLS and CDR2 as YYNGEE. This CDR3 spans 18 amino acids. V was pared by 3 bases and J by 2 bases, with 11 bases of the junction left unmatched. The CDR3 here is CASSAPQGQGGTNEKLFF. In nucleotides, the CDR3 is TGTGCCAGCAGCGCCCCTCAGGGACAGGGTGGGACTAATGAAAAACTGTTTTTT.

The chain links TRBV19 to TRBJ2-3; 7 bases agree with TRBD2. Germline V gene sequence: CDR1 LNHDA, CDR2 SQIVND (reference sequence). The V and J ends lost 1 base and 5 bases, in that order; junction bases with no gene match: 6. The CDR3 is 15 amino acids. CDR3 nucleotide sequence: TGTGCCAGTAGTATAGGGCCTAGCGGTGGAGATACGCAGTATTTT. Translated, it gives CASSIGPSGGDTQYF. Complete variable domain (other parts from reference TRBV19 and TRBJ2-3): DGGITQSPKYLFRKEGQNVTLSCEQNLNHDAMYWYRQDPGQGLRLIYYSQIVNDFQKGDIAEGYSVSREKKESFPLTVTSAQKNPTAFYLCASSIGPSGGDTQYFGPGTRLTVL.

This chain's CDR3 is CASSPLRDSPRAFF. The CDR3 DNA reads as TGTGCCAGCAGCCCGCTGCGGGACAGCCCTCGGGCTTTCTTT. The chain carries TRBV7-2 and TRBJ1-1, with 7 bases lining up with TRBD1. Germline CDR1 is SGHTA and CDR2 is FQGNSA. V dropped 5 bases and J dropped 11; count of bases not matched to a gene: 14. The CDR3 extends over 14 amino acids.

The chain links TRBV2 to TRBJ2-5, with TRBD1 matching over 10 bases. The CDR3 sequence is 17 residues long. The junction had 11 bases not matched to a gene; V was cut back by 2 bases and J by 5 bases. Per germline, CDR1 SNHLY and CDR2 FYNNEI. Here the CDR3 DNA reads TGTGCCAGCAGTGAAAGTCGGACAGGGGGTACGAGGGAGACCCAGTACTTC. It yields the protein CASSESRTGGTRETQYF.

The chain employs TRBV7-3 and TRBJ2-1; 9 bases fit TRBD2. This CDR3 has 19 residues. V gave up 4 bases and J gave up 4 bases; unmatched junction bases: 17. Looked up from germline, CDR1 is SGHTA and CDR2 is FQGTGA. The CDR3 nucleotides are TGTGCCAGCAGCTCGCCGGGACGGCGATCTAGCGGGACTTACAATGAGCAGTTCTTC. Protein: CASSSPGRRSSGTYNEQFF.

This chain joins TRBV5-6 and TRBJ2-1, with TRBD2 identical over 7 bases. The germline gives CDR1 SGHDT, CDR2 YYEEEE. CDR3 size: 16 residues. Trimming cost V 3 bases and J 7 bases; bases outside gene matches: 13. CDR3 amino acids: CASSWTGTTVVNEQFF. CDR3 coding DNA: TGTGCCAGCAGCTGGACCGGGACTACCGTTGTTAATGAGCAGTTCTTC.

V gene TRBV7-6 combines with J gene TRBJ1-2, with TRBD1 as a possible D gene (6 bases). The CDR3 consists of 16 residues. Germline V gene lookup returns CDR1 SGHVS and CDR2 FNYEAQ. V was shortened by 4 bases and J by 4 bases, with 19 bases between the two germline ends. The CDR3 sequence is CASSWAGTKDGYGYTF. DNA for the CDR3: TGTGCCAGCAGCTGGGCCGGGACAAAGGATGGCTATGGCTACACCTTC.